These T cell receptor beta chains were read from a single sample in a study of T-cell memory formation after mild COVID-19. TCRdb re-derived calls from the 5' RACE reads in MiXCR, one entry per CDR3 protein. The repertoire holds 200,000 to 250,000 distinct CDR3 sequences, 8% to 10% seen once, with 20% to 25% in the top ten. Sequencing used PBMCs or a T cell subset sorted from them (not recorded which). The receptors shown here come from a man in his late teens or twenties who had mild COVID-19 (a few samples of this study predate the infection). Cell type and time point are not known. CDR3s include the opening cysteine and the closing phenylalanine or tryptophan. D genes are given only for firm matches. Clone size is given for some rows only: seen once, a few or many times, or a class if the clone is expanded.

clone size: few; D gene: NA; J gene: TRBJ1-2; V gene: TRBV6-5; CDR3 protein: CASSYTQGNYGYTF; CDR3 DNA: TGTGCCAGCAGTTACACCCAGGGAAACTATGGCTACACCTTC
clone size: few; D gene: TRBD1; J gene: TRBJ2-2; V gene: TRBV5-1; CDR3 protein: CASSLIFGQGTGELFF; CDR3 DNA: TGCGCCAGCAGCTTGATCTTCGGACAGGGCACCGGGGAGCTGTTTTTT
clone size: NA; D gene: NA; J gene: TRBJ1-2; V gene: TRBV12-3/TRBV12-4; CDR3 protein: CASSLGLTDYGYTF; CDR3 DNA: TGTGCCAGCAGTTTGGGCCTGACGGATTATGGCTACACCTTC
clone size: NA; D gene: NA; J gene: TRBJ2-6; V gene: TRBV5-1; CDR3 protein: CASSLVGARSGANVLTF; CDR3 DNA: TGCGCCAGCAGCTTGGTAGGGGCGCGTTCTGGGGCCAACGTCCTGACTTTC
clone size: few; D gene: NA; J gene: TRBJ1-5; V gene: TRBV29-1; CDR3 protein: CSVESGDGRPQHF; CDR3 DNA: TGCAGCGTTGAATCAGGGGACGGGCGGCCCCAGCATTTT
clone size: NA; D gene: NA; J gene: TRBJ2-7; V gene: TRBV7-2; CDR3 protein: CASSLDRGARYEQYF; CDR3 DNA: TGTGCCAGCAGCTTAGATAGGGGGGCGCGTTACGAGCAGTACTTC
clone size: few; D gene: NA; J gene: TRBJ2-3; V gene: TRBV6-1; CDR3 protein: CASSESPGTTDTQYF; CDR3 DNA: TGTGCCAGCAGTGAATCCCCAGGGACAACAGATACGCAGTATTTT
clone size: NA; D gene: NA; J gene: TRBJ1-1; V gene: TRBV6-2/TRBV6-3; CDR3 protein: CATEGRGPEAFF; CDR3 DNA: TGTGCCACCGAGGGACGGGGTCCTGAAGCTTTCTTT
clone size: few; D gene: TRBD1; J gene: TRBJ1-5; V gene: TRBV20-1; CDR3 protein: CSATRDRNQPQHF; CDR3 DNA: TGCAGTGCTACCCGGGACAGGAATCAGCCCCAGCATTTT
clone size: NA; D gene: NA; J gene: TRBJ1-3; V gene: TRBV5-1; CDR3 protein: CASSLGQQSSGNTIYF; CDR3 DNA: TGCGCCAGCAGCTTGGGTCAGCAGAGCTCTGGAAACACCATATATTTT
clone size: NA; D gene: TRBD2; J gene: TRBJ2-3; V gene: TRBV10-3; CDR3 protein: CAIMDRRGSTDTQYF; CDR3 DNA: TGTGCCATTATGGACCGGCGGGGGAGCACAGATACGCAGTATTTT
clone size: NA; D gene: NA; J gene: TRBJ2-3; V gene: TRBV7-9; CDR3 protein: CASSSGITDTQYF; CDR3 DNA: TGTGCCAGCAGCTCCGGGATCACAGATACGCAGTATTTT
clone size: many; D gene: NA; J gene: TRBJ2-2; V gene: TRBV6-4; CDR3 protein: CASSLGQSTGELFF; CDR3 DNA: TGTGCCAGCAGCCTCGGACAGTCAACCGGGGAGCTGTTTTTT
clone size: few; D gene: TRBD1; J gene: TRBJ2-5; V gene: TRBV15; CDR3 protein: CATSRDWTGGETQYF; CDR3 DNA: TGTGCCACCAGCAGAGATTGGACAGGGGGGGAGACCCAGTACTTC
clone size: NA; D gene: NA; J gene: TRBJ2-5; V gene: TRBV5-5; CDR3 protein: CASSLALAQETQYF; CDR3 DNA: TGTGCCAGCAGCTTGGCCTTGGCCCAAGAGACCCAGTACTTC
clone size: NA; D gene: NA; J gene: TRBJ2-3; V gene: TRBV7-2; CDR3 protein: CASSQDTKEEQYF; CDR3 DNA: TGTGCCAGCAGTCAAGACACCAAGGAGGAGCAGTATTTT
clone size: NA; D gene: TRBD1; J gene: TRBJ2-1; V gene: TRBV4-3; CDR3 protein: CASSLRQGNEQFF; CDR3 DNA: TGCGCCAGCAGCCTTCGACAGGGCAATGAGCAGTTCTTC
clone size: few; D gene: TRBD1; J gene: TRBJ2-2; V gene: TRBV6-2/TRBV6-3; CDR3 protein: CASSADREWGTGELFF; CDR3 DNA: TGTGCCAGCAGTGCGGACAGGGAGTGGGGCACCGGGGAGCTGTTTTTT
clone size: few; D gene: TRBD2; J gene: TRBJ2-3; V gene: TRBV6-5; CDR3 protein: CASSWLGAGGTDTQYF; CDR3 DNA: TGTGCCAGCAGTTGGCTTGGAGCGGGAGGCACAGATACGCAGTATTTT